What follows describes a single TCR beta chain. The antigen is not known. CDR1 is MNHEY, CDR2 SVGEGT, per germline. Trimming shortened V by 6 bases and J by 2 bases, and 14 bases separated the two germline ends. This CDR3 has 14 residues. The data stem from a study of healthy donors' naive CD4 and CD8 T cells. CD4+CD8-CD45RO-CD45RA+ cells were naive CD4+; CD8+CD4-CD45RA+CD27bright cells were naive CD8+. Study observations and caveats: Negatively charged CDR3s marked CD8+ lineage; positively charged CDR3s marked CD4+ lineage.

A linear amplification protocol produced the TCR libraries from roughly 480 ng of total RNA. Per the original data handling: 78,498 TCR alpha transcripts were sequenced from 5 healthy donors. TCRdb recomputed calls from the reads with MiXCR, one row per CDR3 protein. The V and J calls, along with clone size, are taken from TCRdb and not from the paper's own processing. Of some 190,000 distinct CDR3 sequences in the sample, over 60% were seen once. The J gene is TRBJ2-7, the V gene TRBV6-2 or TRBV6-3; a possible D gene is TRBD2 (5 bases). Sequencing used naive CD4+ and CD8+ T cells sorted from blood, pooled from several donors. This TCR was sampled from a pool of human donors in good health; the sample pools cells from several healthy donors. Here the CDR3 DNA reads TGTGCCAGCAGCCGACGGGGAGTAACCTACGAGCAGTACTTC. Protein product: CASSRRGVTYEQYF.